Presented here are 21 T cell receptor beta chains from one specimen sequenced in a study of early T cells in non-severe SARS-CoV-2 infection. TCRdb reprocessed the 5' RACE reads via MiXCR and lists one record per CDR3 protein. Among about 89,000 distinct CDR3 sequences listed, about 15% were seen once. Sequencing was carried out using whole blood. These receptors were obtained from an adult who was a healthcare worker with PCR-confirmed SARS-CoV-2 infection or an uninfected control (not recorded which).

This clonotype was detected many times. This chain links TRBV6-1 with TRBJ1-5; D uncertain. The CDR3 is 13 residues long. Trimming stripped 3 bases from V and 3 bases from J, with 6 bases between. CDR1 MNHNS and CDR2 SASEGT come from the germline V gene. CDR3 sequence (DNA): TGTGCCAGCAGTGACGGAGTCAATCAGCCCCAGCATTTT. This sequence encodes CASSDGVNQPQHF.

This sequence joins TRBV28 and TRBJ1-2; the D is unclear. Trimming removed 2 bases at V and 6 bases at J, with 1 base between. This CDR3 is built from 10 residues. CDR1 MDHEN and CDR2 SYDVKM come from the germline V gene. The CDR3 is CASSLDGYTF. CDR3 bases: TGTGCCAGCAGTTTAGATGGCTACACCTTC.

The chain recombines TRBV18 with TRBJ2-2; 9 nucleotides line up with TRBD1. Germline trimming cut 4 bases from V and 0 bases from J; bases unmatched to any gene: 3. Per the germline V gene, CDR1 is KGHSH and CDR2 is LQKENI. The CDR3 consists of 16 residues. CDR3 bases: TGTGCCAGCTCACAACGGACAGGGGCGAACACCGGGGAGCTGTTTTTT. Its protein product is CASSQRTGANTGELFF.

This clonotype was recorded at least ten times. This sequence joins TRBV5-6 and TRBJ2-7; possible D gene TRBD1, 5 bases. The CDR3 loop spans 12 amino acids. Germline V gene sequence: CDR1 SGHDT, CDR2 YYEEEE. Trimming left V 7 bases short and J 5 bases short, with 13 bases between. The chain's CDR3 is CASQYRTDEQYV. The DNA for the CDR3 is TGTGCCAGCCAATACAGGACGGACGAGCAGTACGTC.

This clonotype was observed a handful of times. This chain links TRBV6-5 with TRBJ2-2, with a weak D call TRBD2 (6 bases). The ends were cut back, 9 bases at V and 7 bases at J, with 24 bases in the middle. The CDR3 is 16 amino acids. CDR1 MNHEY and CDR2 SVGAGI come from the germline V gene. CDR3 residues: CASRRNEGRGLGELFF. The CDR3 DNA is TGTGCCAGTCGTAGAAACGAGGGGCGGGGCCTCGGGGAGCTGTTTTTT.

This clonotype occurred a few times. This likely comes from a read error, as the CDR3 has no conserved phenylalanine or tryptophan at its end. This chain uses TRBV6-5 with TRBJ2-3; D might be TRBD1 (5 bases). The CDR3 extends over 13 amino acids. Between the trimmed V and J ends, which lost 2 bases and 4 bases, there was a span of 7 bases. Germline CDR1 is MNHEY and CDR2 is SVGAGI. The CDR3 is CASSYRGPDTQYL. CDR3 in DNA: TGTGCCAGCAGTTACAGGGGTCCAGATACGCAGTATCTT.

The chain joins TRBV6-2 or TRBV6-3 to TRBJ2-1; TRBD2 matches at 11 bases. The germline CDR1 and CDR2 sequences are MNHEY and SVGEGT. The ends lost 6 bases at V and 4 bases at J; junction bases unmatched: 5. CDR3 length: 15 residues. CDR3 sequence reads: CASRSGLAVYNEQFF. The CDR3 nucleotides read TGTGCCAGCAGATCGGGACTAGCGGTGTACAATGAGCAGTTCTTC.

In this sample, this clonotype turned up many times. The genes are TRBV27 and TRBJ2-3; D perhaps matches TRBD2 (5 bases). The germline gives CDR1 MNHEY, CDR2 SMNVEV (reference sequence). The CDR3 loop spans 16 amino acids. The ends were cut back, 2 bases at V and 4 bases at J, with 16 bases in the middle. The CDR3 nucleotides read TGTGCCAGCAGTTTAAAACTAGGGCCCATTGCAGATACGCAGTATTTT. This sequence encodes CASSLKLGPIADTQYF.

The rearrangement joins TRBV2 to TRBJ2-2; 12 nucleotides line up with TRBD2. CDR1 is SNHLY and CDR2 is FYNNEI in the germline V gene. After removal of 6 bases from V and 4 bases from J, the junction contained 9 bases not matched to a gene. The CDR3 is 17 residues long. The CDR3 region is CASSNTLAGGTTGELFF. The DNA of the CDR3 is TGTGCCAGCAGCAACACTCTAGCGGGGGGGACCACCGGGGAGCTGTTTTTT.

This clonotype turned up a few times. This chain joins TRBV19 and TRBJ2-7, with D perhaps matching TRBD2 (6 bases). The germline CDR1 and CDR2 sequences are LNHDA and SQIVND (reference sequence). The CDR3 sequence is 16 residues long. V shed 3 bases and J shed 0 bases, with 15 bases lying between them. The CDR3: CASSIENGGSSYEQYV. For the CDR3, the DNA is TGTGCCAGTAGTATTGAGAACGGGGGAAGCTCCTACGAGCAGTACGTC.

This clonotype was seen a few times. V is TRBV7-2 and J is TRBJ1-2, with 8 bases lining up with TRBD1. V gave up 2 bases and J gave up 8 bases; unmatched junction bases: 4. Looked up from germline, CDR1 is SGHTA and CDR2 is FQGNSA. The CDR3 covers 13 residues. CDR3 loop: CASSLQGAIGYTF. The CDR3 coding sequence is TGTGCCAGCAGCTTACAGGGGGCTATAGGCTACACCTTC.

This clonotype was observed many times. V gene TRBV4-1 combines with J gene TRBJ2-2; D not certain. The CDR3 consists of 17 residues. V lost 0 bases and J lost 5, with 16 bases in between. Germline loops: CDR1 MGHRA, CDR2 YSYEKL. The CDR3, as DNA: TGCGCCAGCAGCCAAGATCGGGCCCTAGGATCGACCGGGGAGCTGTTTTTT. This codes for CASSQDRALGSTGELFF.

This clonotype has more than one count but fewer than ten. The chain links TRBV10-3 to TRBJ2-7; no reliable D call. Trimming pared 3 bases from V and 6 bases from J, leaving 9 bases between. The V gene's germline CDR1 is ENHRY and CDR2 SYGVKD. The CDR3 extends over 12 amino acids. The CDR3 region is CAISDDFTEQYV. As DNA, the CDR3 is TGTGCCATCAGTGACGACTTCACCGAGCAGTACGTC.

The gene calls are TRBV19 and TRBJ1-5; D remains ambiguous. The length of the CDR3 is 16 residues. Germline V gives CDR1 LNHDA, CDR2 SQIVND (reference sequence). V lost 0 bases and J lost 6, with 15 bases in between. This CDR3 is CASSIDLAPRGQPQHF. The CDR3 DNA reads TGTGCCAGTAGTATAGACCTGGCCCCTCGGGGTCAGCCCCAGCATTTT.

This clonotype has just a few counts. The rearrangement joins TRBV29-1 to TRBJ1-1, with D uncertain. Trimming removed 4 bases at V and 1 base at J, with 7 bases between. In germline, CDR1 is SQVTM, CDR2 ANQGSEA. The CDR3 contains 12 residues. The CDR3 protein is CSVVAANTEAFF. Here the CDR3 DNA reads TGCAGCGTTGTGGCAGCGAACACTGAAGCTTTCTTT.

This clonotype was detected a few times. The rearrangement links TRBV9 to TRBJ1-1; possibly TRBD1 for D (6 bases). Per germline, CDR1 SGDLS and CDR2 YYNGEE. The ends were cut back, 6 bases at V and 5 bases at J, with 20 bases in the middle. This CDR3 comprises 15 residues. The CDR3: CASTKGSQGITEAFF. The CDR3, as DNA: TGTGCCAGCACCAAAGGTAGTCAGGGGATAACTGAAGCTTTCTTT.

This clonotype was found a few times. This chain uses TRBV12-3 or TRBV12-4 with TRBJ2-5; D possibly corresponds to TRBD2 (5 bases). This CDR3 is 13 amino acids long. Trimming left V 8 bases short and J 1 base short, with 11 bases between. Written as DNA, the CDR3 is TGTGCCAGCCAACGGGGTGCCCAAGAGACCCAGTACTTC. Its protein product is CASQRGAQETQYF.

This clonotype showed up just a few times. The V call is TRBV7-2, the J call TRBJ1-1; no reliable D call. Trimming cost V 5 bases and J 0 bases, with 13 bases left between them. This CDR3 comprises 15 residues. Germline V gene lookup returns CDR1 SGHTA and CDR2 FQGNSA. CDR3 sequence: CASSNKPGMNTEAFF. The CDR3, as DNA: TGTGCCAGCAGCAATAAGCCGGGAATGAACACTGAAGCTTTCTTT.

The V call is TRBV5-1, the J call TRBJ2-1, with TRBD1 as a possible D gene (6 bases). Germline V CDR1 and CDR2: SGHRS, YFSETQ. The CDR3 has 16 amino acids. V lost 0 bases and J lost 1, with 11 bases in between. The CDR3 region has the DNA TGCGCCAGCAGCTTGGGGCAGGGGTTATCCTACAATGAGCAGTTCTTC. Protein product: CASSLGQGLSYNEQFF.

The J gene is TRBJ1-2, the V gene TRBV4-2; D remains unclear. Per germline, CDR1 LGHNA and CDR2 YNFKEQ. The length of the CDR3 is 14 residues. Trimming took off 1 base at V and 0 bases at J, with 6 bases between the two ends. CDR3 DNA sequence: TGTGCCAGCAGCCAAGGACAAGCTAACTATGGCTACACCTTC. Translated: CASSQGQANYGYTF.

This clonotype was observed a few times. The chain has TRBV14 and TRBJ1-1; 11 nucleotides align to TRBD1. This CDR3 spans 17 amino acids. Germline CDR1 reads SGHDN; CDR2 reads FVKESK. J was trimmed by 4 bases and V by 4 bases; bases with no gene match: 11. For the CDR3, the DNA is TGTGCCAGCAGCCCTCTTGGACAGGGGGCGCGGAGCACTGAAGCTTTCTTT. Protein product: CASSPLGQGARSTEAFF.